One T cell receptor beta chain is described in this entry. Its antigen remains unidentified. No much larger clone exists at a distance of one base, and base qualities are not known. CDR1 and CDR2 were assigned from the germline V gene as SGHRS and YFSETQ. There are 15 amino acids in the CDR3, from cysteine to phenylalanine inclusive. Solely the CDR3 DNA is kept, with 45 bases framed from the first base. V is pared back by 0 bases and J by 2 bases, with 11 bases lying between the germline termini. The sample is drawn from a study of cytomegalovirus exposure and HLA in healthy donors (dated by TCRdb to 2016 to 2017). Some background on the complete study: An earlier analysis of approximately 550 of the donors reported approximately 270 Gb of sequence data and roughly 100 million unique TCR beta sequences from around 200 million T cells. Of the 398 genotyped donors, about 84% fell in the genetic ancestry cluster associated with self-reported Caucasian donors. Roughly 300 gigabases of sequencing data and 80 million or so unique TCR sequences were included in an early release covering about 700 HLA-typed donors. A separate validation cohort of about 110 different subjects was used in addition to the roughly 720-subject first cohort. Class I and class II HLA loci were covered by the typing at four-digit resolution. In a later analysis, previously published TCR beta repertoires from several hundred donors were re-analyzed and high-resolution HLA genotyping was added so that TCR occurrence patterns could be studied. To predict cytomegalovirus infection status, the study brought together high-throughput TCR immunosequencing, statistical association of individual TCRs with disease status, and machine learning. In a later genetic analysis, genome-wide SNP genotypes for 398 of the 666 donors were used, and that subset was treated as a discovery cohort. Because of strong linkage in the cohort, four to six DR-DQ haplotypes were treated as single units for association and clustering. Typing coverage varied by locus: about 620-630 donors for A, B, C, DRB1 and DQB1; more than 500 for DQA1; 600 to 610 for DPA1; 450 to 480 for DPB1. Using immunosequencing, the study profiled T cell repertoires from 500 to 800 subjects and related those repertoires to cytomegalovirus serostatus. All discovery cohort repertoires had been generated on a single sequencing platform. Across 398 genotyped donors of the cohort, an average of approximately 200,000 unique TCR beta nucleotide sequences per donor were sequenced, and approximately 17% of those sequences were non-productive. Donor age, sex, ethnicity and CMV serostatus were compiled alongside the repertoire data. An earlier analysis of approximately 640 of the donors applied high-throughput TCR beta sequencing to assess whether each TCR beta V gene segment acted as functional or pseudogenic. The study aimed to test whether cataloging public T cell receptors could reveal signatures of past pathogen exposure. The later analysis used no new phenotypic data to find candidate immune exposures, relying instead on TCR beta sequences and their occurrence across donors.

The cohort comprised under 700 healthy bone marrow donors. Cohort members were all nominally healthy when sampled, although unrecorded immune exposures were likely present. The donor tested CMV seronegative, placing the donor among the 352 seronegative members of the cohort. Each donor provided a peripheral blood sample, and peripheral blood mononuclear cells were used for TCR beta sequencing. The Qiagen DNeasy Blood Extraction Kit was used to extract genomic DNA from the blood cell samples. Library preparation used the immunoSEQ multiplex PCR assay. For the multiplex PCR, a mixture combining 60 forward primers for TCR Vbeta segments and 13 reverse primers for TCR Jbeta segments was used. Amplification of the CDR3 region of rearranged TCR beta genes was performed with a multiplex PCR assay on genomic DNA. On the Illumina HiSeq System, the amplified TCR beta libraries were sequenced as 87-base-pair reads. The paper's processing steps were these. Across the 670 or so repertoires, a later analysis counted 75 million to 90 million unique TCR beta chains, 9.5 million to 12 million of which were shared by at least two donors. Raw reads were error-corrected and collapsed into unique sequences by a nearest-neighbor algorithm in which closely related sequences were merged to remove PCR and sequencing errors. To assign V, D and J gene segments, CDR3 sequences were aligned to IMGT reference sequences. For a sequence to be retained, at least a six-nucleotide match to both a V gene segment and a J gene segment was required. A rearrangement was called productive if the CDR3 had no stop codons and remained in frame with V and J, and every other rearrangement was called non-productive. Following IMGT convention, CDR3 was defined as the stretch from the second conserved V-encoded cysteine to the conserved J-encoded phenylalanine. In an earlier analysis of roughly 580 of the donors, sequences lacking an unambiguous match to a single V gene segment were excluded. In an earlier analysis of several hundred of the donors, a V segment was called functional when productive rearrangements were above 56.7%, and segregating when the standard deviation between donors exceeded 5%. To diagnose cytomegalovirus status from the catalog of TCR beta chain sequences, a statistical classification framework was built. A later analysis assigned V and J genes by comparing TCR nucleotide sequences with IMGT/GENE-DB human TR gene sequences. In a later analysis, CDR3 sequences and most-parsimonious VDJ recombination scenarios were assigned using the TCRdist pipeline. In a later analysis, each TCR beta chain was defined by its CDR3 amino acid sequence together with its V-gene family, and reads lacking a unique V-gene family were excluded. In a later analysis, fewer than 600 highly shared, low-generation-probability nucleotide sequences were removed to address suspected cross-contamination and a sequencing artifact. In a later analysis, a clonal expansion index for each public chain was calculated from normalized within-repertoire ranks of inferred template counts. A later analysis computed generation probabilities with a VDJ recombination model fitted to out-of-frame rearrangements, and checked the results against IGoR. Hypergeometric tests were used in a later analysis to score TCR-TCR, TCR-HLA and TCR-CMV co-occurrence, with a repertoire-size bias correction applied to the TCR pairs. To estimate false discovery rates, a later analysis permuted the HLA or CMV assignments 20 times. In a later analysis, co-occurring TCRs were grouped using DBSCAN, with TCRdist sequence similarity added in when clustering inside HLA-allele-positive subsets. For co-occurrence clustering, repertoires with fewer than 30,000 or more than 120,000 public chains were excluded, along with 5 or 6 repertoires with anomalous nucleotide sharing. Sourced from immuneACCESS, this table was stored by TCRdb with only in-frame sequences that have V and J called. A share of the clones is absent; for the studies checked, an unresolved V gene accounts for under half, and the remainder has no known explanation. That table supplies the V and J calls and clone size; D and trimming were determined from the DNA. The sample profile shows 150,000 to 200,000 clones; around 83% of them were found once. The ten largest clones add up to about 1% of the sample.

General conclusions and limits of the study: It was suggested by the authors that the approach could potentially be generalized to other disease states and immunological phenotypes. The study listed 150 to 200 TCR beta chains as associated with cytomegalovirus. Most TCR sequences were seen in very few donors, while some public TCRs were found in many individuals. According to a later analysis, parvovirus B19, influenza, CMV and Epstein-Barr virus appeared linked to several top co-occurrence clusters. An association between a missense DCLRE1C variant and V-gene and J-gene trimming of TCR beta chains was found in a later genetic analysis and replicated in an independent cohort. When HLA alleles, especially DR and DQ, strongly co-occurred, attributing TCR associations to individual alleles was difficult. In an earlier analysis of under 600 of the donors, most TCR beta V segments were observed in productive rearrangements about 90% or about 30% of the time, broadly matching IMGT annotations. In vitro tests confirmed that a few of the cytomegalovirus-associated TCR beta chains recognize cytomegalovirus antigens. Presence/absence analyses assumed roughly uniform sequencing depth across donors, an assumption that may not hold. Because the 87-base-pair reads could not distinguish some IMGT-functional V segments, including TRBV6-2 and TRBV6-3, those segments were excluded. In a later genetic analysis, fewer N-insertions in productive TCRs were reported among donors in an Asian-associated ancestry cluster than the roughly 670-donor mean. A later analysis found that TCR association rates varied across HLA loci, with DRB1 alleles showing the most associated TCRs and HLA-C alleles the fewest. Some 15 rarely observed V segments, including chromosome 9 orphons, were excluded from the earlier analysis of several hundred of the donors because counts were too low. Compared with equally common non-associated chains, HLA-associated TCR beta chains in a later analysis were more clonally expanded and had lower generation probabilities. At a false discovery rate of 0.05, a later analysis linked under 20,000 TCR beta sequences to specific HLA alleles. The only immune exposure information available for the cohort was CMV serostatus. The sequencing pipeline was judged likely to have produced a cluster of highly shared sequence variants as a technical artifact. Only TCR beta chains were sequenced in this cohort, and the absence of alpha or paired-chain data limited detectable features. In a later analysis, most CMV-associated TCR beta chains were found to appear HLA-restricted, with HLA associations seemingly driven largely by CMV exposure. Correlated functional status among segregating V segments might be attributable to linkage disequilibrium, but an unknown experimental factor could not be ruled out. Because some donors lacked HLA typing at each locus, the association tests relied only on the typed subset. A further reported finding was that TCR beta sequences accurately predicted the HLA-A and HLA-B alleles for most subjects in the first cohort. Cytomegalovirus status was reported to be diagnosed by the classifier with high specificity and sensitivity in both the original and validation cohorts.

This receptor was taken from a woman between 40 and 50 years old in good health and CMV-seronegative. The sample consisted of PBMCs. The sequence is built from TRBV5-1 and TRBJ2-5; the D segment could be TRBD2, given 6 matching bases. The nucleotide sequence is TGCGCCAGCAGCTTGGCCAGTGGGGGGCAAGAGACCCAGTACTTC. This encodes CASSLASGGQETQYF. Full variable domain (CDR3 extended with the reference TRBV5-1 and TRBJ2-5 proteins): KAGVTQTPRYLIKTRGQQVTLSCSPISGHRSVSWYQQTPGQGLQFLFEYFSETQRNKGNFPGRFSGRQFSNSRSEMNVSTLELGDSALYLCASSLASGGQETQYFGPGTRLLVL.